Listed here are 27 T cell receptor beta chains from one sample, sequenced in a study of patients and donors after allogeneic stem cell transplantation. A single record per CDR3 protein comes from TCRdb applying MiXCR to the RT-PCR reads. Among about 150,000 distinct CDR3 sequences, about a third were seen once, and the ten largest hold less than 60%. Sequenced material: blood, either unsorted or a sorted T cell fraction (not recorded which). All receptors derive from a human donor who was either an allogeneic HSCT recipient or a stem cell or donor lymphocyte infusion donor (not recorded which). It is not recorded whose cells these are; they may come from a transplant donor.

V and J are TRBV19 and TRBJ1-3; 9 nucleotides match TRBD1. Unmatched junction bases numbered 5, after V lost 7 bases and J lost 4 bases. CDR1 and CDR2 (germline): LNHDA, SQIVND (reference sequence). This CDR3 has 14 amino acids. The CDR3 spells CASKPGQGGNTIYF. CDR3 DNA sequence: TGTGCCAGTAAACCGGGACAGGGCGGAAACACCATATATTTT.

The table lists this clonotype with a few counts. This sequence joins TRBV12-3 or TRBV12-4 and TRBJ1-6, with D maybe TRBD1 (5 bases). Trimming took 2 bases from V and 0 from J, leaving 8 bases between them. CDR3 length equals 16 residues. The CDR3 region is CASSLRGSSYNSPLHF. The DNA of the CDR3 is TGTGCCAGCAGTTTAAGGGGTAGCTCCTATAATTCACCCCTCCACTTT.

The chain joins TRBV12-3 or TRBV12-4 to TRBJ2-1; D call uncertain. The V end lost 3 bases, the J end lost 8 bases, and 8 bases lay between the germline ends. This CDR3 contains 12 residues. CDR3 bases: TGTGCCAGCAGTTTGTCGGCCCATGAGCAGTTCTTC. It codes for CASSLSAHEQFF.

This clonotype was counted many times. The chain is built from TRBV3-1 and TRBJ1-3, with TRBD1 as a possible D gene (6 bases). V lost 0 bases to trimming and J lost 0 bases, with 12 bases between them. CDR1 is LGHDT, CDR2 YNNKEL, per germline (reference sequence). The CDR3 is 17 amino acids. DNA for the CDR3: TGTGCCAGCAGCCAAGACAGCGTCAGGGGCTCTGGAAACACCATATATTTT. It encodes CASSQDSVRGSGNTIYF.

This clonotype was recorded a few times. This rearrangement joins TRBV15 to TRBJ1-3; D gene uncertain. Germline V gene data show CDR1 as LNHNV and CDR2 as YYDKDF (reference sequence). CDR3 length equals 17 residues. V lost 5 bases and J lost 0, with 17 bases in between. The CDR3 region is CATSGPITGSSGNTIYF. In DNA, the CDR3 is TGTGCCACCAGCGGACCAATTACTGGAAGCTCTGGAAACACCATATATTTT.

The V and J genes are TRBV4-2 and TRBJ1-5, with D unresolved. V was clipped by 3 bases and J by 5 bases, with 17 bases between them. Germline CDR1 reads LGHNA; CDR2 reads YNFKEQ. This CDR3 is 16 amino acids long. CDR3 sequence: CASSHALGQKDQPQHF. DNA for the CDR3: TGTGCCAGCAGCCATGCCCTAGGGCAGAAGGATCAGCCCCAGCATTTT.

In DNA, the CDR3 is TGTGCCAGCACCTCGGACAGGGGGGACACAGATACGCAGTATTTT. Translation: CASTSDRGDTDTQYF. The V call is TRBV12-3 or TRBV12-4, the J call TRBJ2-3; 10 nucleotides agree with TRBD1. CDR3 size: 15 residues. Trimming removed 7 bases from V and 2 bases from J; junction bases left unmatched: 6.

CDR3 in DNA: TGTGCCAGCAGTTTAGACGGGACAACCTATGGCTACACCTTC. Its translation: CASSLDGTTYGYTF. The chain is built from TRBV27 and TRBJ1-2; D possibly corresponds to TRBD1 (6 bases). This CDR3 is 14 amino acids long. CDR1 is MNHEY, CDR2 SMNVEV, per germline (reference sequence). Trimming cost V 2 bases and J 4 bases, with 11 bases left between them.

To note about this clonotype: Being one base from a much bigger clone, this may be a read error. CDR3 bases: TGTGCCAGCATTACATTTGCCGAGGATAATTCACCCCTCCACTTT. Translating it yields CASITFAEDNSPLHF. The chain has TRBV27 and TRBJ1-6; D is unclear. The CDR3 totals 15 residues. The ends were cut back, 7 bases at V and 5 bases at J, with 15 bases in the middle. Germline CDR1 and CDR2: MNHEY and SMNVEV (reference sequence).

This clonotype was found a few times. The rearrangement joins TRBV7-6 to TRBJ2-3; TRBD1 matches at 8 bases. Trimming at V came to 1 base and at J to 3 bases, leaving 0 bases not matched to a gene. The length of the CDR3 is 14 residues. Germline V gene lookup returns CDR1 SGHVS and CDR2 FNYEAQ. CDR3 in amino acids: CASSLGTGTDTQYF. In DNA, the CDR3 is TGTGCCAGCAGCTTAGGGACAGGGACAGATACGCAGTATTTT.

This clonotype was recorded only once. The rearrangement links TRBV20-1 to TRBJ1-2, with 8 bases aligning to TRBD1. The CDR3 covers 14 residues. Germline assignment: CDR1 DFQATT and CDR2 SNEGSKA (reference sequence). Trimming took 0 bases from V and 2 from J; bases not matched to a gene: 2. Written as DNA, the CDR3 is TGCAGTGCTAGAGATCCAGGGGGCAACTATGGCTACACCTTC. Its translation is CSARDPGGNYGYTF.

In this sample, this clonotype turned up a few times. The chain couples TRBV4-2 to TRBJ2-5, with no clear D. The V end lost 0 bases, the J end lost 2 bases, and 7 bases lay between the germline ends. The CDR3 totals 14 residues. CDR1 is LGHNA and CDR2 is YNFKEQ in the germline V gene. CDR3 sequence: CASSQEAGQETQYF. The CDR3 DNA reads TGTGCCAGCAGCCAAGAGGCAGGACAAGAGACCCAGTACTTC.

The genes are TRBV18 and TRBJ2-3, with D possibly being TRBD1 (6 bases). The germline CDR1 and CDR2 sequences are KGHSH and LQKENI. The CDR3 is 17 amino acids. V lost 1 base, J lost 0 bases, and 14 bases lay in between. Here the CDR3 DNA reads TGTGCCAGCTCACCACAAGGGGGACCAGGAAGCACAGATACGCAGTATTTT. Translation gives CASSPQGGPGSTDTQYF.

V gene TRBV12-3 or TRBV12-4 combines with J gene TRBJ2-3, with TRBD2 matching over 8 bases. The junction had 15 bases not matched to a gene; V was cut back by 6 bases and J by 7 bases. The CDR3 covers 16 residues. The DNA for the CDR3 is TGTGCCAGCAGCCCGCCGGCAGCGGGGGCGCCCAATACGCAGTATTTT. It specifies CASSPPAAGAPNTQYF.

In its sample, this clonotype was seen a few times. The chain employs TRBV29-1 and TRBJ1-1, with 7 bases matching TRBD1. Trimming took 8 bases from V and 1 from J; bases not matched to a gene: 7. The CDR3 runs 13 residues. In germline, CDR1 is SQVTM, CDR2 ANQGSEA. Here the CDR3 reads CSSQTGTNTEAFF. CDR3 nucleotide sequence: TGCAGCTCCCAGACAGGGACGAACACTGAAGCTTTCTTT.

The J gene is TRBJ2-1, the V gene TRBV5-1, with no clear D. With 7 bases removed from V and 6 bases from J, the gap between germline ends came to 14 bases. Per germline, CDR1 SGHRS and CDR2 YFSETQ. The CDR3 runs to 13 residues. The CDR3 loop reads CASGVLRGNEQFF. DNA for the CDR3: TGCGCCAGCGGGGTCCTAAGAGGCAATGAGCAGTTCTTC.

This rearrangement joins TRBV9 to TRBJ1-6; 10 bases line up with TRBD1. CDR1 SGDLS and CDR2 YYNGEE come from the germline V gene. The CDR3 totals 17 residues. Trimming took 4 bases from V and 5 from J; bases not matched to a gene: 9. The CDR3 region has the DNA TGTGCCAGCAGCACCTCGAGGGGACAGGGGAATAATTCACCCCTCCACTTT. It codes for CASSTSRGQGNNSPLHF. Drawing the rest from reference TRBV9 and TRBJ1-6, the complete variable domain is DSGVTQTPKHLITATGQRVTLRCSPRSGDLSVYWYQQSLDQGLQFLIQYYNGEERAKGNILERFSAQQFPDLHSELNLSSLELGDSALYFCASSTSRGQGNNSPLHFGNGTRLTVT.

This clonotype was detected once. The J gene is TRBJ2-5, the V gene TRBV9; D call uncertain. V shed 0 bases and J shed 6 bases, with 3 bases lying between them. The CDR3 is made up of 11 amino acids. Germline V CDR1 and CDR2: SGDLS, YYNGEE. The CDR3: CASSVDQTQYF. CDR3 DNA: TGTGCCAGCAGCGTAGACCAGACCCAGTACTTC.

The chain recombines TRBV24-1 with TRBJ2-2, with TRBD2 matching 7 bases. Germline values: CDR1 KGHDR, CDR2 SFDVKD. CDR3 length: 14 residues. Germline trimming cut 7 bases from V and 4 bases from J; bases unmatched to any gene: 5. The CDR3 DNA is TGTGCCACCAGGACGGGGGGAGCCACCGGGGAGCTGTTTTTT. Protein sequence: CATRTGGATGELFF.

CDR3 bases: TGTGCCAGCAGTTTCGTCCACTATAGCAATCAGCCCCAGCATTTT. Protein product: CASSFVHYSNQPQHF. J is TRBJ1-5 and V is TRBV28; D is ambiguous. The CDR3 is 15 amino acids. The germline V and J ends were trimmed by 3 bases and 0 bases, with 9 bases remaining between them. Germline V CDR1 and CDR2: MDHEN, SYDVKM.

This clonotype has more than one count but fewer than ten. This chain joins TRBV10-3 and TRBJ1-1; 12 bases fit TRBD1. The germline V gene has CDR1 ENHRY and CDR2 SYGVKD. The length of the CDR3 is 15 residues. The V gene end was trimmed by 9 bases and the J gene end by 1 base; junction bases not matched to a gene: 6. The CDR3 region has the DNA TGTGCCATGAGGGACAGGGGGCAGGGGAACACTGAAGCTTTCTTT. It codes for CAMRDRGQGNTEAFF.

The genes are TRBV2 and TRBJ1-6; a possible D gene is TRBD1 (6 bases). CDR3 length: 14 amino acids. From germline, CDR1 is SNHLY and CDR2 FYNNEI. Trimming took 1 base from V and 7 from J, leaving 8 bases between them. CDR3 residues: CASSEEGDNSPLHF. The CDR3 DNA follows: TGTGCCAGCAGTGAAGAGGGGGACAATTCACCCCTCCACTTT.

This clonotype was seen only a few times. Here the CDR3 DNA reads TGTGCCAGCAGCTTAGATAGGGTCCTAATCTATGGCTACACCTTC. The encoded protein is CASSLDRVLIYGYTF. V and J are TRBV11-2 and TRBJ1-2; D unclear. Trimming took off 0 bases at V and 4 bases at J, with 12 bases between the two ends. The CDR3 has 15 amino acids. Per germline, CDR1 SGHAT and CDR2 FQNNGV.

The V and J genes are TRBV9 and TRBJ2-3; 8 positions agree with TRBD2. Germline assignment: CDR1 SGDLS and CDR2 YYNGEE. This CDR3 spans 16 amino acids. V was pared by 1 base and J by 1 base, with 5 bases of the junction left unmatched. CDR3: CASSVSGGAGTDTQYF. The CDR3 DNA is TGTGCCAGCAGCGTATCCGGGGGGGCCGGCACAGATACGCAGTATTTT.

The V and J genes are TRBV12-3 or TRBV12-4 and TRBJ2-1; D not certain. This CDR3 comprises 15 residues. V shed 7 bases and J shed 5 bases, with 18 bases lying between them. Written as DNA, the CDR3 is TGTGCCAGCAACCCCGTTTGGGCGACGGACAATGAGCAGTTCTTC. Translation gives CASNPVWATDNEQFF.

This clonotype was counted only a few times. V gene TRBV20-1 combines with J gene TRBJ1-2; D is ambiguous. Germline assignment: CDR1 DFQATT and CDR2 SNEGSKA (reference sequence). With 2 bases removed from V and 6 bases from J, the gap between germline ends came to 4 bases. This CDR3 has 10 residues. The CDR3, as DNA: TGCAGTGCTAGAACAAATGGCTACACCTTC. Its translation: CSARTNGYTF.

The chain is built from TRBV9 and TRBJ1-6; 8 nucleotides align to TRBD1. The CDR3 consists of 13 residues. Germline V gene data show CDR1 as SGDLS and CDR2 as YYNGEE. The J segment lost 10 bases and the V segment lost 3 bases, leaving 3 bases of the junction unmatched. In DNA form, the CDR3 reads TGTGCCAGCAGCGGCGGACAGGGATCACCCCTCCACTTT. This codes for CASSGGQGSPLHF.